The T cell receptor beta chain under discussion was sequenced for a study of blood T cell repertoires in COVID-19. This clone was seen just once. Trimming cost V 9 bases and J 2 bases, with 13 bases left between them. The CDR3 is 13 amino acids. CDR1 and CDR2 (germline): ENHRY, SYGVKD. TCRdb's copy holds only in-frame clones and misses some; the assay was immunoSEQ multiplex PCR. The data show 200,000 to 250,000 clones, under 85% seen once. The clonotype comes from a man aged 25 to 45 who had recovered from COVID-19. The sequenced sample consisted of peripheral blood. The chain couples TRBV10-3 to TRBJ2-5; D perhaps matches TRBD2 (7 bases). CDR3 nucleotides: TGTGCCATTAGACGGGGGGCACAAGAGACCCAGTACTTC. This encodes CAIRRGAQETQYF.